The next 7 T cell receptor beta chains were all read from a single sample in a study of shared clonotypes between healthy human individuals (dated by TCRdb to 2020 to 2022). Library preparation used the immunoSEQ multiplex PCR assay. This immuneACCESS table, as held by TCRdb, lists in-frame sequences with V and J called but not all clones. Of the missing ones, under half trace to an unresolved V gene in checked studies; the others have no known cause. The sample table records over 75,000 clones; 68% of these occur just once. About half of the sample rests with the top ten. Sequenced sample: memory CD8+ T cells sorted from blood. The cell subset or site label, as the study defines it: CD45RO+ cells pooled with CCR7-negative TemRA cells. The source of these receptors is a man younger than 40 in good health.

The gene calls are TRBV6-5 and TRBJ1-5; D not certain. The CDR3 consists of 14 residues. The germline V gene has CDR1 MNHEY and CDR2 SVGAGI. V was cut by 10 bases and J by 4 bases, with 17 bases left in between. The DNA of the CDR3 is TGTGCCACCCGACTCTACACGGAGAATCAGCCCCAGCATTTT. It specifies CATRLYTENQPQHF.

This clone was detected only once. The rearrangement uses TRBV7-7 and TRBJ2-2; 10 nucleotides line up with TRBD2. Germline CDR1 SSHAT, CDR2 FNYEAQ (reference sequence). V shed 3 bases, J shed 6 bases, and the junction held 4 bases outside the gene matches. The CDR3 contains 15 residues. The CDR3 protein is CASSFGTSEAGELFF. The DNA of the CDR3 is TGTGCCAGCAGCTTTGGGACTAGCGAAGCCGGGGAGCTGTTTTTT.

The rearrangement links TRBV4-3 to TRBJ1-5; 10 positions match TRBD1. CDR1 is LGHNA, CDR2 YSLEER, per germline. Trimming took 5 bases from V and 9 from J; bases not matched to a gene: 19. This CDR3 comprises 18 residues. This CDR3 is CASSEDRGTQPLGLPQHF. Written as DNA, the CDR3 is TGCGCCAGCAGCGAGGACAGGGGGACTCAACCTCTCGGATTGCCCCAGCATTTT.

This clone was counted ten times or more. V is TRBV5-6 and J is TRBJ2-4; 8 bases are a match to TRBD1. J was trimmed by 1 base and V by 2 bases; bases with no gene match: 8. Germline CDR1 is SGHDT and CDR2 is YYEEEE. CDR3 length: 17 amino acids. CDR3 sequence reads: CASSFFTGQVAKNIQYF. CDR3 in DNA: TGTGCCAGCAGCTTTTTTACGGGACAGGTGGCCAAAAACATTCAGTACTTC.

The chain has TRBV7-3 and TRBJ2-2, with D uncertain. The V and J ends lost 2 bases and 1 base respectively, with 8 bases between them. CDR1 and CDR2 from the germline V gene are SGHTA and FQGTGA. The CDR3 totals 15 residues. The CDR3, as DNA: TGTGCCAGCAGCTTACTAGGCCGGAACACCGGGGAGCTGTTTTTT. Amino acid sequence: CASSLLGRNTGELFF.

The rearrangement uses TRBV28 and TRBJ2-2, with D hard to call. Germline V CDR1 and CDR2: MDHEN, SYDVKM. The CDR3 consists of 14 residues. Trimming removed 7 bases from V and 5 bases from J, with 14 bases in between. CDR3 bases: TGTGCCAGCACGAAGAACGTCGAGACCGGGGAGCTGTTTTTT. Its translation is CASTKNVETGELFF.

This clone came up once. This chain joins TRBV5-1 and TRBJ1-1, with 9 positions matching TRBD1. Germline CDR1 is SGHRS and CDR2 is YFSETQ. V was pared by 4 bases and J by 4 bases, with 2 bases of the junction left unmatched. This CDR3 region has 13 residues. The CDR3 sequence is CASSNRGPTEAFF. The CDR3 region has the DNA TGCGCCAGCAGCAACAGGGGGCCCACTGAAGCTTTCTTT.